Given below is one T cell receptor (beta chain) in context. The antigen is unknown. J was trimmed by 1 base and V by 0 bases; bases with no gene match: 2. The CDR3 length is 15 residues. Germline lookup yields CDR1 SEHNR and CDR2 FQNEAQ (reference sequence). 60 Vbeta and 13 Jbeta primers were used in PCR. Profiling relied on immunoSEQ multiplex PCR, and the TCRdb table lists in-frame clones only, not all of them. The sample gives around 120,000 clones, 70% to 80% of which show up once; nearly 9.5% is in the top ten. The data derive from a study of cytomegalovirus exposure and HLA in healthy donors. Findings of the study overall: Across donors, most TCRs were seen rarely, yet some public ones were widespread. On later analysis, the bulk of CMV-associated TCR beta chains appeared to be HLA-restricted.

Sequencing was done on a sample of PBMCs. The receptor was derived from a woman aged 45-65 years in good health and CMV-seropositive. The chain has TRBV7-9 and TRBJ2-7, with TRBD1 identical over 8 bases. CDR3 protein: CASSLAGQVSYEQYF. The CDR3 DNA follows: TGTGCCAGCAGCTTAGCGGGACAGGTATCCTACGAGCAGTACTTC.